This T cell receptor beta chain derives from a study of regulatory T cells in long-lasting Graves disease. CDR1 and CDR2 (germline): LGHNT, FRNRAP. Trimming shortened V by 2 bases and J by 5 bases, and 19 bases separated the two germline ends. CDR3 length equals 17 residues. Turning to this clonotype: Antigen: not known.

Sample time point: persistent/refractory GD, antithyroid drugs over 5 years with positive TRAb. PBMC RNA was the source of the TCR library. Study observations and caveats: Patients with persistent disease showed a bias toward TRBV28, TRBJ1-2 and TRBJ2-5. Persistent patients shared more public clonotypes (about 2,800) than newly diagnosed patients (966).

Researchers made TCR beta libraries by using iRepertoire HTBI primers and running Arm-PCR on CDR3 regions. Source study methods: Sample data revealed about 62 TRBV and 12 to 15 TRBJ segments. TCRdb used MiXCR to reprocess the multiplex PCR reads, holding one entry per CDR3 protein. The V and J calls follow TCRdb's processing rather than the paper's. The sample gives approximately 380,000 distinct CDR3 sequences, about 20% of which show up once; less than 25% is in the top ten. The TCR originated in a female donor with Graves disease. The J gene is TRBJ2-1, the V gene TRBV12-5; maybe TRBD1 (6 bases). The input for sequencing was peripheral blood mononuclear cells (PBMCs), taken when the disease was refractory, from a patient treated with antithyroid drugs. The CDR3 DNA follows: TGTGCTAGTGGTTTGTTGCCCGCTATAACAGGGAACAATGAGCAGTTCTTC. Translation gives CASGLLPAITGNNEQFF.